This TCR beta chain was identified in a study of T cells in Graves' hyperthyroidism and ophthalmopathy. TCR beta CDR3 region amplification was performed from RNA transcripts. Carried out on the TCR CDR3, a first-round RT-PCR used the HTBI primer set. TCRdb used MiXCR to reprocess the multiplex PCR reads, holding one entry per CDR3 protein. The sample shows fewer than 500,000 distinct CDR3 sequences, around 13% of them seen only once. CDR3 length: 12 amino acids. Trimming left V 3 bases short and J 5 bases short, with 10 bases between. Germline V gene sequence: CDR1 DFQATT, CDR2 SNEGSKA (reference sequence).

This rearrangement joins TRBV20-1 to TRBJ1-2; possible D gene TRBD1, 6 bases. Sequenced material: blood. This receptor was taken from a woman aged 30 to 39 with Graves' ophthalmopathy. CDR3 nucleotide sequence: TGCAGTGCTAGCCCGGGGGCGTATGGCTACACCTTC. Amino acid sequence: CSASPGAYGYTF.